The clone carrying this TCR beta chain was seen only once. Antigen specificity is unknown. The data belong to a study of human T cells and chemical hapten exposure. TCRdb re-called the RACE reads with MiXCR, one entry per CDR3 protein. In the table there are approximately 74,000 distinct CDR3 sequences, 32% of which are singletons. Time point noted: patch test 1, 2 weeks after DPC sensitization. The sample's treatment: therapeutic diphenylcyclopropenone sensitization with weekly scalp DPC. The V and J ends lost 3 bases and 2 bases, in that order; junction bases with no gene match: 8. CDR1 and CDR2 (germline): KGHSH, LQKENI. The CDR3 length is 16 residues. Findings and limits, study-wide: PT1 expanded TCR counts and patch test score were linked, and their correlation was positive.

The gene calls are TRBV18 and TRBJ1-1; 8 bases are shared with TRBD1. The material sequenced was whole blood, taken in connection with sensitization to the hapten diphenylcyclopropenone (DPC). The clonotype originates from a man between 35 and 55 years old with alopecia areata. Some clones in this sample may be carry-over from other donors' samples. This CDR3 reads CASSPLPGGENTEAFF. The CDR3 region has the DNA TGTGCCAGCTCACCCCTTCCAGGGGGCGAAAACACTGAAGCTTTCTTT.